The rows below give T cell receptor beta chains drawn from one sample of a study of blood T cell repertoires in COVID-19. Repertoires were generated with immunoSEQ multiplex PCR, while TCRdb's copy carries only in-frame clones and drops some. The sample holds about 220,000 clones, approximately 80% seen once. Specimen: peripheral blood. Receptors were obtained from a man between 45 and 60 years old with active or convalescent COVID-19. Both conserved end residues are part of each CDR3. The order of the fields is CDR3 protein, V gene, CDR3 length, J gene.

CDR3aa: CASSVDRGPGELFF
v_gene: TRBV9
len: 14
j_gene: TRBJ2-2

CDR3aa: CASSEFSSYEQYF
v_gene: TRBV6-1
len: 13
j_gene: TRBJ2-7

CDR3aa: CASSFRQVEDQPQHF
v_gene: TRBV28
len: 15
j_gene: TRBJ1-5

CDR3aa: CASSLGATTGGGYGYTF
v_gene: TRBV7-2
len: 17
j_gene: TRBJ1-2

CDR3aa: CASSVGQGGQETQYF
v_gene: TRBV7-8
len: 15
j_gene: TRBJ2-5

CDR3aa: CARRLPSTRYNEQFF
v_gene: TRBV12-2
len: 15
j_gene: TRBJ2-1

CDR3aa: CASSLLPGGLNYGYTF
v_gene: TRBV7-2
len: 16
j_gene: TRBJ1-2

CDR3aa: CASSAQGTTNYGYTF
v_gene: TRBV9
len: 15
j_gene: TRBJ1-2

CDR3aa: CASSEAGGRGYTF
v_gene: TRBV6-4
len: 13
j_gene: TRBJ1-2

CDR3aa: CASSQGELASSYNEQFF
v_gene: TRBV4-3
len: 17
j_gene: TRBJ2-1

CDR3aa: CASSPLLLIGHSTDTQYF
v_gene: TRBV3-1/TRBV3-2
len: 18
j_gene: TRBJ2-3

CDR3aa: CASSPTPGLNTEAFF
v_gene: TRBV11-2
len: 15
j_gene: TRBJ1-1

CDR3aa: CASSLEWGGNSPLHF
v_gene: TRBV5-1
len: 15
j_gene: TRBJ1-6

CDR3aa: CASSQSTGRGETQYF
v_gene: TRBV4-1
len: 15
j_gene: TRBJ2-5

CDR3aa: CASTMTAMNTEAFF
v_gene: TRBV21-1
len: 14
j_gene: TRBJ1-1

CDR3aa: CASSYLGTSGETQYF
v_gene: TRBV6-6
len: 15
j_gene: TRBJ2-5

CDR3aa: CASSSSGSTDTQYF
v_gene: TRBV5-1
len: 14
j_gene: TRBJ2-3

CDR3aa: CASSRPRQVFGPQHF
v_gene: TRBV28
len: 15
j_gene: TRBJ1-5

CDR3aa: CASGAEGLHLGGTQYF
v_gene: TRBV2
len: 16
j_gene: TRBJ2-3

CDR3aa: CASSLDRGVNEQFF
v_gene: TRBV11-2
len: 14
j_gene: TRBJ2-1

CDR3aa: CASSLPGQAEAFF
v_gene: TRBV4-2
len: 13
j_gene: TRBJ1-1

CDR3aa: CASSLSGGRAVLWQETQYF
v_gene: TRBV7-8
len: 19
j_gene: TRBJ2-5

CDR3aa: CASRSRNEKLFF
v_gene: TRBV27
len: 12
j_gene: TRBJ1-4

CDR3aa: CASSLTGKGEKLFF
v_gene: TRBV28
len: 14
j_gene: TRBJ1-4

CDR3aa: CAISDGTVNTEAFF
v_gene: TRBV10-3
len: 14
j_gene: TRBJ1-1

CDR3aa: CASSYGGSGETQYF
v_gene: TRBV6-2/TRBV6-3
len: 14
j_gene: TRBJ2-5

CDR3aa: CASSWSGASNQPQHF
v_gene: TRBV27
len: 15
j_gene: TRBJ1-5

CDR3aa: CATSRGTTYDTEAFF
v_gene: TRBV15
len: 15
j_gene: TRBJ1-1

CDR3aa: CASQSFPGQPRSGNTIYF
v_gene: TRBV5-1
len: 18
j_gene: TRBJ1-3

CDR3aa: CASSAFSPPAYEQYF
v_gene: TRBV9
len: 15
j_gene: TRBJ2-7

CDR3aa: CASSEIGRDQPQHF
v_gene: TRBV2
len: 14
j_gene: TRBJ1-5

CDR3aa: CASRPGQGVQPQHF
v_gene: TRBV19
len: 14
j_gene: TRBJ1-5

CDR3aa: CASDTIVLNEQFF
v_gene: TRBV2
len: 13
j_gene: TRBJ2-1

CDR3aa: CASSPPSGSETQYF
v_gene: TRBV18
len: 14
j_gene: TRBJ2-5

CDR3aa: CASSPIRPSGGQWELFF
v_gene: TRBV28
len: 17
j_gene: TRBJ2-2

CDR3aa: CASSLGLSGGYGYTF
v_gene: TRBV7-2
len: 15
j_gene: TRBJ1-2

CDR3aa: CASRDRMNTGELFF
v_gene: TRBV6-5
len: 14
j_gene: TRBJ2-2

CDR3aa: CASSLSNRAFF
v_gene: TRBV28
len: 11
j_gene: TRBJ1-1

CDR3aa: CASSHLTGVLAGGGNEQFF
v_gene: TRBV28
len: 19
j_gene: TRBJ2-1

CDR3aa: CASSQGQGGRNTGELFF
v_gene: TRBV4-3
len: 17
j_gene: TRBJ2-2

CDR3aa: CASSFHFGTPGETQYF
v_gene: TRBV28
len: 16
j_gene: TRBJ2-5

CDR3aa: CASSRMGETGLNYGYTF
v_gene: TRBV4-3
len: 17
j_gene: TRBJ1-2

CDR3aa: CASSVAGGNQPQHF
v_gene: TRBV10-2
len: 14
j_gene: TRBJ1-5

CDR3aa: CASSEIDFYEQYF
v_gene: TRBV2
len: 13
j_gene: TRBJ2-7

CDR3aa: CASSPGQGARETQYF
v_gene: TRBV5-8
len: 15
j_gene: TRBJ2-5

CDR3aa: CASQTGTSGRPDTDTQYF
v_gene: TRBV2
len: 18
j_gene: TRBJ2-3

CDR3aa: CASRSTGRNTEAFF
v_gene: TRBV6-5
len: 14
j_gene: TRBJ1-1

CDR3aa: CASGGQGTDEQYF
v_gene: TRBV19
len: 13
j_gene: TRBJ2-7

CDR3aa: CASSLTGGQETQYF
v_gene: TRBV7-3
len: 14
j_gene: TRBJ2-5

CDR3aa: CASSGFSGSSPLHF
v_gene: TRBV3-1/TRBV3-2
len: 14
j_gene: TRBJ1-6

CDR3aa: CASSLAVYEQYF
v_gene: TRBV12-3/TRBV12-4
len: 12
j_gene: TRBJ2-7

CDR3aa: CAAGGSRGYTF
v_gene: TRBV28
len: 11
j_gene: TRBJ1-2

CDR3aa: CASSSLGAGGRQETQYF
v_gene: TRBV5-6
len: 17
j_gene: TRBJ2-5

CDR3aa: CASSQYSNQPQHF
v_gene: TRBV28
len: 13
j_gene: TRBJ1-5